Shown below are 4 T cell receptor beta chains from a single sample sequenced in a study of cytomegalovirus exposure and HLA in healthy donors. PCR employed 60 Vbeta and 13 Jbeta primers. Only in-frame clones appear in the TCRdb table, and some are missing; sequencing was by immunoSEQ multiplex PCR. Its table records around 50,000 clones. Sequencing used PBMCs. The source is a woman aged 45-60 years in good health and CMV-seropositive.

V and J are TRBV6-1 and TRBJ1-6, with D tentatively TRBD1 (5 bases). Per the germline V gene, CDR1 is MNHNS and CDR2 is SASEGT. V lost 5 bases to trimming and J lost 7 bases, with 15 bases between them. The CDR3 length is 15 residues. Here the CDR3 DNA reads TGTGCCAGCAGTTCTCCAGGGAGGATGAATTCACCCCTCCACTTT. Translated: CASSSPGRMNSPLHF.

The chain is built from TRBV29-1 and TRBJ2-3; the match to TRBD2 covers 9 bases. V dropped 3 bases and J dropped 3; count of bases not matched to a gene: 7. The CDR3 is made up of 15 amino acids. CDR1 is SQVTM and CDR2 is ANQGSEA in the germline V gene. The CDR3 here is CSVEPGLAGTDTQYF. The CDR3 region has the DNA TGCAGCGTTGAGCCTGGGCTAGCGGGGACAGATACGCAGTATTTT.

V is TRBV6-1 and J is TRBJ2-3, with 7 bases identical to TRBD2. CDR1 is MNHNS and CDR2 is SASEGT in the germline V gene. CDR3 length equals 15 residues. V lost 4 bases and J lost 1; bases outside the gene matches: 5. CDR3 amino acids: CASSAWEGGTDTQYF. In DNA form, the CDR3 reads TGTGCCAGCAGTGCGTGGGAGGGCGGCACAGATACGCAGTATTTT.

The chain joins TRBV5-4 to TRBJ2-7, with TRBD1 matching 8 bases. The CDR3 runs 15 residues. CDR1 and CDR2 (germline): SGHNT, YYREEE (reference sequence). With V trimmed by 4 bases and J by 1 base, 7 bases remained unmatched. The DNA for the CDR3 is TGTGCCAGCAGCGTTGGGACAGGAAATTCCTACGAGCAGTACTTC. It encodes CASSVGTGNSYEQYF.